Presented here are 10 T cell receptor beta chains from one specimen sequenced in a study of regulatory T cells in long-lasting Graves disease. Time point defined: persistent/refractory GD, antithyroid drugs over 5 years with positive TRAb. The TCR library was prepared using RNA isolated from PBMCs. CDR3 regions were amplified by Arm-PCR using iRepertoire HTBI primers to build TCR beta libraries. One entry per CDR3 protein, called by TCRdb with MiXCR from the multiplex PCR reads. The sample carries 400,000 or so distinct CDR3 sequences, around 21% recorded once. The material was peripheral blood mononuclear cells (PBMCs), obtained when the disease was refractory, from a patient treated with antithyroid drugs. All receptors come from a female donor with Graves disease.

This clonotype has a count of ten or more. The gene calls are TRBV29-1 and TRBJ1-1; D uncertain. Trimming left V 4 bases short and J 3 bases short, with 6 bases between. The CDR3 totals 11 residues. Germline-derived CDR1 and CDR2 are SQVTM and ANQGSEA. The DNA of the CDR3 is TGCAGCGTTGCTCGTGACACTGAAGCTTTCTTT. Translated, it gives CSVARDTEAFF.

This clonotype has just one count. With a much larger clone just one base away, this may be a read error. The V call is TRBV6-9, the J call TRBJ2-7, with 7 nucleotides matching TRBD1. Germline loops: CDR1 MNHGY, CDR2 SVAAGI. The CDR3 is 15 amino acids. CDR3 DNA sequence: TGTGCCAACAGTTACTCTAGGGACAGAGGCTACGAGCAGTACTTC. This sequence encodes CANSYSRDRGYEQYF.

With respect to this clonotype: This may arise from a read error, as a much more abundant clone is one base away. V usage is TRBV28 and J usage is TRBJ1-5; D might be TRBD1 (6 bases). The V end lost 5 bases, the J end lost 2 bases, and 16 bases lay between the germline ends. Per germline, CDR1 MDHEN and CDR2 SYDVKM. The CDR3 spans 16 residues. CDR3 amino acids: CASSLNRALGNQPQHF. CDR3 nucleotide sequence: TGTGCCAGCAGTCTTAACAGGGCCCTCGGCAATCAGCCCCAGCATTTT.

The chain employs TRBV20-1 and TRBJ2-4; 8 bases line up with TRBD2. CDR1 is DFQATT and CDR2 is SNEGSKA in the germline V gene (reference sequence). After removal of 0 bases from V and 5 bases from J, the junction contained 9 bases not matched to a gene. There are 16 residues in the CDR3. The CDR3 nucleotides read TGCAGTGCTAGAGATGAGCGGGAGTGGTCCGAAAACATTCAGTACTTC. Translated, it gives CSARDEREWSENIQYF.

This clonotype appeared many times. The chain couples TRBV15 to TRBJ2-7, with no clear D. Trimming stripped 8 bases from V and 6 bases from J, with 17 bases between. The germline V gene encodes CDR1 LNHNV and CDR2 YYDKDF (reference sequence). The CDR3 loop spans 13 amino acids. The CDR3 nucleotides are TGTGCCACCGGGCCCCGACGATGGGGCGAGCAGTACTTC. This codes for CATGPRRWGEQYF. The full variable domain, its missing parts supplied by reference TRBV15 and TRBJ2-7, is DAMVIQNPRYQVTQFGKPVTLSCSQTLNHNVMYWYQQKSSQAPKLLFHYYDKDFNNEADTPDNFQSRRPNTSFCFLDIRSPGLGDTAMYLCATGPRRWGEQYFGPGTRLTVT.

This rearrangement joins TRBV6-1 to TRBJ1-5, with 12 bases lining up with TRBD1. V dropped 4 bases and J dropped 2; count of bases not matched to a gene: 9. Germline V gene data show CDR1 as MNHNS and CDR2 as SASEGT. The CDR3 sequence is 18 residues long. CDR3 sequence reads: CASSGGTGGAGGNQPQHF. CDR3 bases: TGTGCCAGCAGTGGCGGGACAGGGGGCGCGGGGGGCAATCAGCCCCAGCATTTT.

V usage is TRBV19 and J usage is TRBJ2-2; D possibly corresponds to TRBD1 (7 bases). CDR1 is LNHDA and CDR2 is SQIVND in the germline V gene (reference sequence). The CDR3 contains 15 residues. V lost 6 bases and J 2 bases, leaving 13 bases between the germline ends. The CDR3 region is CASRSGGGNTGELFF. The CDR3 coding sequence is TGTGCCAGTAGGTCCGGAGGGGGCAACACCGGGGAGCTGTTTTTT. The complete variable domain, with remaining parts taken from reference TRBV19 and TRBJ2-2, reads DGGITQSPKYLFRKEGQNVTLSCEQNLNHDAMYWYRQDPGQGLRLIYYSQIVNDFQKGDIAEGYSVSREKKESFPLTVTSAQKNPTAFYLCASRSGGGNTGELFFGEGSRLTVL.

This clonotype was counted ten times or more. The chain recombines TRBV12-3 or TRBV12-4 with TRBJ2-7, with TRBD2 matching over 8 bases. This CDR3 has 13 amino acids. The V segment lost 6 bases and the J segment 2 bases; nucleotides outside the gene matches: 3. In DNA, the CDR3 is TGTGCCAGCAGATATAGCGGGGCCTACGAGCAGTACTTC. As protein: CASRYSGAYEQYF.

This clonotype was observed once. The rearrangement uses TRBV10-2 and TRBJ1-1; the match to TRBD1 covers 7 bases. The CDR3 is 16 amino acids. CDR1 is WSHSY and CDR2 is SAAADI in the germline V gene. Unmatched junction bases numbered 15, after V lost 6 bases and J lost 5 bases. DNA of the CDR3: TGCGCCAGCAGCGTCTTACAGGGGCGCGGGGGAACTGAAGCTTTCTTT. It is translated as CASSVLQGRGGTEAFF.

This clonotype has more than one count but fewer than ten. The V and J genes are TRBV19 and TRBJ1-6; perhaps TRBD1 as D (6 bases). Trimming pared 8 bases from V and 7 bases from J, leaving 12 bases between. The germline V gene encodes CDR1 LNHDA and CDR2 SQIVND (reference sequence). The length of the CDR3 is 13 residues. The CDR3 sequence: CASGRDTNSPLHF. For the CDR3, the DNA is TGTGCCAGTGGGCGGGACACCAATTCACCCCTCCACTTT.